A single TCR beta chain is shown here with its context. The sample comes from a study of cytomegalovirus exposure and HLA in healthy donors. With V trimmed by 4 bases and J by 7 bases, 14 bases remained unmatched. The germline V gene has CDR1 GTSNPN and CDR2 SVGIG (reference sequence). The CDR3 loop spans 16 amino acids. The PCR ran on 60 Vbeta and 13 Jbeta primers. TCRdb keeps only in-frame clones here, not all; method: immunoSEQ multiplex PCR. This sample lists tens of thousands of clones; its ten largest clones have around an eighth. Sequenced sample: PBMCs. This receptor was obtained from a man younger than 30 in good health and CMV-seropositive. The rearrangement uses TRBV30 and TRBJ2-5; TRBD2 matches at 11 bases. CDR3 bases: TGTGCCTGGACTAGCGGGAGGACCAACCTCCGGGGGACCCAGTACTTC. Protein product: CAWTSGRTNLRGTQYF.